One sample yielded the 25 T cell receptor beta chains listed below, sequenced in a study of blood T cells in healthy people across ages. Alongside a J-beta primer mix, a sample-barcoded 5' primer served in a second PCR lasting about 7 to 11 cycles. A single record per CDR3 protein comes from TCRdb applying MiXCR to the 5' RACE reads. The data contain 1.5 million to 2 million distinct CDR3 sequences, around 48% of them singletons. Sequenced sample: blood. These TCRs come from a woman aged 40 to 49 in good health.

The table lists this clonotype with a few counts. The chain employs TRBV7-2 and TRBJ2-3; TRBD1 aligns across 7 bases. Germline CDR1 reads SGHTA; CDR2 reads FQGNSA. After removal of 4 bases from V and 1 base from J, the junction contained 8 bases not matched to a gene. This CDR3 is 16 amino acids long. CDR3 in amino acids: CASSSRQGLGTDTQYF. CDR3 DNA sequence: TGTGCCAGCAGCTCCCGACAGGGTTTGGGCACAGATACGCAGTATTTT.

The chain couples TRBV12-3 or TRBV12-4 to TRBJ2-2; a possible D gene is TRBD1 (6 bases). The CDR3 is 16 residues long. V was clipped by 7 bases and J by 1 base, with 16 bases between them. The chain's CDR3 is CASKNRRGMNTGELFF. The DNA for the CDR3 is TGTGCCAGCAAAAATCGCAGGGGAATGAACACCGGGGAGCTGTTTTTT.

This clonotype was seen a handful of times. The chain carries TRBV20-1 and TRBJ2-7, with D perhaps assigned TRBD1 or TRBD2 (5 bases each). This CDR3 contains 12 residues. Germline V gene lookup returns CDR1 DFQATT and CDR2 SNEGSKA (reference sequence). V lost 5 bases to trimming and J lost 7 bases, with 15 bases between them. This chain's CDR3 is CSAGDGRREQYF. CDR3 DNA sequence: TGCAGTGCTGGGGACGGTCGGAGGGAGCAGTACTTC.

The chain uses TRBV11-3 and TRBJ2-2; possible D gene TRBD1, 6 bases. The CDR3 runs 16 residues. Germline CDR1 SGHNT, CDR2 YENEEA. Trimming took off 4 bases at V and 1 base at J, with 13 bases between the two ends. This CDR3 reads CASSSTGQMNTGELFF. CDR3 sequence (DNA): TGTGCCAGCAGCTCGACTGGACAGATGAACACCGGGGAGCTGTTTTTT.

In its sample, this clonotype was seen once. Here the CDR3 DNA reads TGTGCCAGCAATAGAGATACTAATGAAAAACTGTTTTTT. Translated: CASNRDTNEKLFF. The rearrangement uses TRBV9 and TRBJ1-4; D ambiguous. Trimming cost V 6 bases and J 2 bases, with 8 bases left between them. The CDR3 contains 13 residues. CDR1 and CDR2 from the germline V gene are SGDLS and YYNGEE.

The chain carries TRBV5-1 and TRBJ2-3; D could derive from TRBD1 or TRBD2 (5 bases each). CDR3 length equals 12 residues. CDR1 is SGHRS and CDR2 is YFSETQ in the germline V gene. V was pared by 1 base and J by 14 bases, with 14 bases between. CDR3 coding DNA: TGCGCCAGCAGCTTGAACGGGGCGGGCCTGTATTTT. Its translation is CASSLNGAGLYF.

The chain joins TRBV12-3 or TRBV12-4 to TRBJ1-2; the match to TRBD1 covers 9 bases. The CDR3 is 16 residues long. V dropped 2 bases and J dropped 4; count of bases not matched to a gene: 8. In DNA form, the CDR3 reads TGTGCCAGCAGTTTACCTCCGGGACAGGGTATCTATGGCTACACCTTC. It encodes CASSLPPGQGIYGYTF.

This sequence joins TRBV5-1 and TRBJ1-1; D perhaps matches TRBD1 (5 bases). V dropped 4 bases and J dropped 0 bases, with 13 bases sitting between them. CDR3 length: 15 amino acids. Germline lookup yields CDR1 SGHRS and CDR2 YFSETQ. In DNA form, the CDR3 reads TGCGCCAGCAGCGGGACGCACAAGATGAACACTGAAGCTTTCTTT. Encoded protein: CASSGTHKMNTEAFF.

The chain joins TRBV7-9 to TRBJ1-4; 9 bases are a match to TRBD1. The CDR3 runs 15 residues. Germline values: CDR1 SEHNR, CDR2 FQNEAQ (reference sequence). V shed 5 bases and J 7 bases; nucleotides not matched to a gene: 8. DNA for the CDR3: TGTGCCAGCAGCCCTAAGGACAGGGGAGGTGAAAAACTGTTTTTT. It encodes CASSPKDRGGEKLFF.

This chain uses TRBV29-1 with TRBJ2-5; D possibly corresponds to TRBD1 (5 bases). This CDR3 spans 12 amino acids. V was cut by 4 bases and J by 0 bases, with 6 bases left in between. Germline CDR1 SQVTM, CDR2 ANQGSEA. The CDR3 nucleotides read TGCAGCGTTGGACAGAACCAAGAGACCCAGTACTTC. Amino acid sequence: CSVGQNQETQYF.

The V gene is TRBV4-3, the J gene TRBJ1-6; tentative D call: TRBD1 (5 bases). Germline lookup yields CDR1 LGHNA and CDR2 YSLEER. V lost 4 bases to trimming and J lost 6 bases, with 10 bases between them. The CDR3 is made up of 14 amino acids. The CDR3 bases are TGCGCCAGCAGCCCGGGACGGCTTAATTCACCCCTCCACTTT. Translated: CASSPGRLNSPLHF.

V is TRBV21-1 and J is TRBJ2-4. TRBV21-1 is shown as a pseudogene. The CDR3 has 17 residues. CDR3 in amino acids: CASSKLTGLGAKNIQYF. The DNA of the CDR3 is TGTGCCAGCAGCAAGCTTACCGGCCTTGGAGCCAAAAACATTCAGTACTTC.

This clonotype has at least ten counts. The chain has TRBV20-1 and TRBJ1-4; D is possibly TRBD1 (5 bases). Between the trimmed V and J ends, which lost 6 bases and 3 bases, there was a span of 17 bases. Looked up from germline, CDR1 is DFQATT and CDR2 is SNEGSKA (reference sequence). The CDR3 runs to 15 residues. CDR3 sequence reads: CSAPPMTGANEKLFF. CDR3 in DNA: TGCAGTGCCCCGCCTATGACGGGGGCTAATGAAAAACTGTTTTTT.

The chain is built from TRBV7-2 and TRBJ2-4; D not resolved. V was clipped by 5 bases and J by 9 bases, with 20 bases between them. The V gene's germline CDR1 is SGHTA and CDR2 FQGNSA. This CDR3 contains 15 residues. The CDR3 loop reads CASSPRWAASAIQYF. The CDR3, as DNA: TGTGCCAGCAGCCCCCGATGGGCAGCAAGTGCCATTCAGTACTTC.

Points on this clonotype: A junction end diverges from the germline sequence, so it may reflect a read error. This rearrangement joins TRBV7-8 to TRBJ2-3; D may match TRBD1 or TRBD2 (5 bases each). The CDR3 loop spans 15 amino acids. The V gene's germline CDR1 is SGHVS and CDR2 FQNEAQ. For the CDR3, the DNA is TGTGCCGGCAGGGACGGAAGGCGTCCCACAGATACGCAGTATTTT. This gives the protein CAGRDGRRPTDTQYF.

This clonotype has just a few counts. V usage is TRBV12-3 or TRBV12-4 and J usage is TRBJ2-4; the D is unclear. This CDR3 is built from 16 residues. Trimming cost V 3 bases and J 3 bases, with 15 bases left between them. In DNA form, the CDR3 reads TGTGCCAGCAGTTTCTTTCAGGTTTTCGGCAAAAACATTCAGTACTTC. This translates into CASSFFQVFGKNIQYF.

This clonotype has more than one count but fewer than ten. This sequence joins TRBV6-2 or TRBV6-3 and TRBJ2-1, with 16 bases identical to TRBD2. V trimming: 0 bases; J trimming: 2 bases; junction bases outside the gene matches: 7. The CDR3 is 20 amino acids. Germline CDR1 is MNHEY and CDR2 is SVGEGT. CDR3 region: CASSYSLGTSGGVPYNEQFF. The CDR3 nucleotides are TGTGCCAGCAGTTACTCCCTAGGGACTAGCGGGGGGGTCCCCTACAATGAGCAGTTCTTC.

In its sample, this clonotype was seen a few times. The chain carries TRBV20-1 and TRBJ2-5; TRBD2 aligns across 7 bases. The CDR3 spans 13 residues. Germline V CDR1 and CDR2: DFQATT, SNEGSKA (reference sequence). The V and J ends lost 0 bases and 7 bases, in that order; junction bases with no gene match: 5. The CDR3 DNA is TGCAGTGCTAGAGATGAGCGGGGAGGGACCCAGTACTTC. Protein product: CSARDERGGTQYF.

The chain is built from TRBV27 and TRBJ2-5; D might be TRBD2 (5 bases). With 1 base removed from V and 5 bases from J, the gap between germline ends came to 11 bases. CDR3 size: 14 residues. CDR1 and CDR2 (germline): MNHEY, SMNVEV (reference sequence). CDR3 sequence reads: CASSLFGIRETQYF. As DNA, the CDR3 is TGTGCCAGCAGTTTATTCGGGATTAGGGAGACCCAGTACTTC.

V usage is TRBV4-3 and J usage is TRBJ1-2; D ambiguous. The CDR3 totals 15 residues. Per germline, CDR1 LGHNA and CDR2 YSLEER. V lost 0 bases and J 3 bases, leaving 11 bases between the germline ends. For the CDR3, the DNA is TGCGCCAGCAGCCAAGAGGGTCAGAACGACTATGGCTACACCTTC. It yields the protein CASSQEGQNDYGYTF.

This clonotype has only a few counts. The V call is TRBV29-1, the J call TRBJ2-1; no clear D. V was shortened by 4 bases and J by 0 bases, with 7 bases between the two germline ends. This CDR3 comprises 13 residues. CDR1 and CDR2 (germline): SQVTM, ANQGSEA. This CDR3 reads CSVGLSSYNEQFF. The CDR3 bases are TGCAGCGTTGGACTCAGCTCCTACAATGAGCAGTTCTTC.

This clonotype was detected a few times. V and J are TRBV7-2 and TRBJ1-2; D is ambiguous. The ends were cut back, 5 bases at V and 0 bases at J, with 16 bases in the middle. The CDR3 runs 16 residues. Per germline, CDR1 SGHTA and CDR2 FQGNSA. CDR3 bases: TGTGCCAGCAGCCCCCGCGTCGGGAGCACTAACTATGGCTACACCTTC. Translation gives CASSPRVGSTNYGYTF. The whole variable domain, filled in from reference TRBV7-2 and TRBJ1-2, reads GAGVSQSPSNKVTEKGKDVELRCDPISGHTALYWYRQSLGQGLEFLIYFQGNSAPDKSGLPSDRFSAERTGGSVSTLTIQRTQQEDSAVYLCASSPRVGSTNYGYTFGSGTRLTVV.

J is TRBJ2-7 and V is TRBV28; D remains ambiguous. The CDR3 consists of 14 residues. V lost 6 bases and J 3 bases, leaving 15 bases between the germline ends. CDR1 and CDR2 from the germline V gene are MDHEN and SYDVKM. CDR3 protein: CASREMGSLYEQYF. The CDR3 nucleotides read TGTGCCAGCAGAGAGATGGGTAGTCTCTACGAGCAGTACTTC.

This sequence joins TRBV29-1 and TRBJ2-4; 7 bases align to TRBD1. The CDR3 has 13 residues. The V segment lost 4 bases and the J segment 10 bases; nucleotides outside the gene matches: 10. Germline loops: CDR1 SQVTM, CDR2 ANQGSEA. This CDR3 reads CSVADRASGIQYF. The DNA of the CDR3 is TGCAGCGTTGCTGACAGGGCGAGTGGTATTCAGTACTTC.

J is TRBJ2-3 and V is TRBV7-2, with 9 bases aligning to TRBD2. The length of the CDR3 is 16 residues. Germline V gene sequence: CDR1 SGHTA, CDR2 FQGNSA. Germline trimming cut 4 bases from V and 2 bases from J; bases unmatched to any gene: 7. The CDR3 coding sequence is TGTGCCAGCAGCTCCAGTAGCGGGGGCTTCACAGATACGCAGTATTTT. Encoded protein: CASSSSSGGFTDTQYF. The whole variable domain, remainder taken from reference TRBV7-2 and TRBJ2-3, is GAGVSQSPSNKVTEKGKDVELRCDPISGHTALYWYRQSLGQGLEFLIYFQGNSAPDKSGLPSDRFSAERTGGSVSTLTIQRTQQEDSAVYLCASSSSSGGFTDTQYFGPGTRLTVL.